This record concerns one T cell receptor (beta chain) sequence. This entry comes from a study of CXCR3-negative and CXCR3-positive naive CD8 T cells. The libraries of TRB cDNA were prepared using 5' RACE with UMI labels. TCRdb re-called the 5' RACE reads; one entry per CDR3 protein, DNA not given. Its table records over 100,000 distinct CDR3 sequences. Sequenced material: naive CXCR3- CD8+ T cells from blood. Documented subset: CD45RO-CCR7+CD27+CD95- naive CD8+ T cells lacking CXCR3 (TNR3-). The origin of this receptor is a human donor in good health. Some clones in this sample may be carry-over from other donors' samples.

The CDR3 reads CAIGGGGGTYEQYF. This chain links TRBV10-3 with TRBJ2-7; TCRdb indicates TRBD1, and absent DNA this call remains unverified. Germline V gene lookup returns CDR1 ENHRY and CDR2 SYGVKD. The CDR3 sequence is 14 residues long.